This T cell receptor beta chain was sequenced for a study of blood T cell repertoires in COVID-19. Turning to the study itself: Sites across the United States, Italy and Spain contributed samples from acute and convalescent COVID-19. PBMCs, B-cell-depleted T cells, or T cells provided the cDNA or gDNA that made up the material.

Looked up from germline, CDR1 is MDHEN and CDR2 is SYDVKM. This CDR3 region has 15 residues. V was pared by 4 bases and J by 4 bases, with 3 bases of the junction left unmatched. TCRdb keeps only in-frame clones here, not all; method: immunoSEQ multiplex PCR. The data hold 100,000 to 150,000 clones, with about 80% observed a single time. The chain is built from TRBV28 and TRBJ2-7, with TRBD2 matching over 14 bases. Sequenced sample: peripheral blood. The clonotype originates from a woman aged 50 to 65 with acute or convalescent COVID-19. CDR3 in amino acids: CASSYGTSGRYEQYF. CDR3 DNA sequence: TGTGCCAGCAGTTATGGGACTAGCGGGAGATACGAGCAGTACTTC.